What follows is one T cell receptor (beta chain) and its context. Its specificity is not known. This CDR3 spans 15 amino acids. V lost 1 base, J lost 5 bases, and 4 bases stayed unmatched. Germline CDR1 is LGHNA and CDR2 is YNFKEQ. Within Nashville, Tennessee resided all donors, each a Caucasian adult. The entry originates in a study of shared clonotypes between healthy human individuals. Study overall: Donor ages ranged 18 to 49 years: a couple of women, a few men. Whole-study findings and limits: Sampling involved blood alone; tissue repertoires likely differ. An anticipated effect of sequencing depth on clonotype sharing among donors was recognized.

Clones were sequenced by immunoSEQ multiplex PCR, and TCRdb holds only the in-frame ones, with some missing. The sample consists of about 490,000 clones, about 72% of them appearing once. This TCR was recovered from a woman aged 40-49 years in good health. Some clones in this sample may be carry-over from other donors' samples. Sequencing was performed on PBMCs. The J gene is TRBJ2-1, the V gene TRBV4-2; TRBD1 matches at 8 bases. DNA for the CDR3: TGTGCCAGCAGCCAAGCAGGGGGCAATCACAATGAGCAGTTCTTC. It encodes CASSQAGGNHNEQFF.